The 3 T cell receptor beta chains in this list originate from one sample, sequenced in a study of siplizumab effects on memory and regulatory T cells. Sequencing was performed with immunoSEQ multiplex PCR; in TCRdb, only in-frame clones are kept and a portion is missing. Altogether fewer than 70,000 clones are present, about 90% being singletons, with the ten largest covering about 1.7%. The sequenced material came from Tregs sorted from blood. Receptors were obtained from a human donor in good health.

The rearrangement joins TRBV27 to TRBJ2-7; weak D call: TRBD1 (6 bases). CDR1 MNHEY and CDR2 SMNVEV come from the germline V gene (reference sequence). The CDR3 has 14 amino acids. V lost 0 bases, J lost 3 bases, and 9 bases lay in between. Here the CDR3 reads CASSLSDRGYEQYF. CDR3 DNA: TGTGCCAGCAGTTTATCGGACAGAGGCTACGAGCAGTACTTC.

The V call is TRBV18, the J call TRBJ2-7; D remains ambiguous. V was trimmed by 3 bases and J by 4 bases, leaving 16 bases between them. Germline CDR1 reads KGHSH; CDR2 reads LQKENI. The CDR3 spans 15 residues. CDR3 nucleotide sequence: TGTGCCAGCTCACCTAGGGTGGGCTATACTTACGAGCAGTACTTC. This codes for CASSPRVGYTYEQYF.

The DNA for the CDR3 is TGTGCCAGCAGCCGGGACCCGACAGATACGCAGTATTTT. Protein product: CASSRDPTDTQYF. The chain couples TRBV6-6 to TRBJ2-3; tentatively, D is TRBD1 or TRBD2 (5 bases each). Germline V lookup: CDR1 MNHNY, CDR2 SVGAGI (reference sequence). This CDR3 contains 13 residues. Trimming left V 6 bases short and J 3 bases short, with 10 bases between.